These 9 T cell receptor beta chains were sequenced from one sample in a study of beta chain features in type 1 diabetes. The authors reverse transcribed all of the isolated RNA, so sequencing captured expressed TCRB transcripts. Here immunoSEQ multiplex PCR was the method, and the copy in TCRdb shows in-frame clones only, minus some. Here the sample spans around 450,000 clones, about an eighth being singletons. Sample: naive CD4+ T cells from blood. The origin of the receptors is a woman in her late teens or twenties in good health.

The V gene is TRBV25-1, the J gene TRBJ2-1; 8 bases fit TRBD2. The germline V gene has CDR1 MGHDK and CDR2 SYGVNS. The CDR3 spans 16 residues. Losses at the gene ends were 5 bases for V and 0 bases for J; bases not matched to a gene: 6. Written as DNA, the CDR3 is TGTGCCAGCAGTCAAGGGCTAGCGGGCTCCTACAATGAGCAGTTCTTC. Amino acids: CASSQGLAGSYNEQFF.

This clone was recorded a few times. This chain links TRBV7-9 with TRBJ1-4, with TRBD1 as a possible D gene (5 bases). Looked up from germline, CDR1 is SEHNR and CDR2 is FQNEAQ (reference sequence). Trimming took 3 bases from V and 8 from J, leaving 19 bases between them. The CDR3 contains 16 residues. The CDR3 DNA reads TGTGCCAGCAGCTTTTCCAGGGCGGGGATAGGAGAAAAACTGTTTTTT. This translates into CASSFSRAGIGEKLFF.

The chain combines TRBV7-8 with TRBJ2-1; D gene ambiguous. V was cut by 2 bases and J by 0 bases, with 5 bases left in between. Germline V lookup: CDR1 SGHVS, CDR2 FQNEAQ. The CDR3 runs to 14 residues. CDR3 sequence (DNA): TGTGCCAGCAGCTTATCTAGCTCCTACAATGAGCAGTTCTTC. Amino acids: CASSLSSSYNEQFF. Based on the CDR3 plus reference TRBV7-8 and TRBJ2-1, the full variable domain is GAGVSQSPRYKVAKRGQDVALRCDPISGHVSLFWYQQALGQGPEFLTYFQNEAQLDKSGLPSDRFFAERPEGSVSTLKIQRTQQEDSAVYLCASSLSSSYNEQFFGPGTRLTVL.

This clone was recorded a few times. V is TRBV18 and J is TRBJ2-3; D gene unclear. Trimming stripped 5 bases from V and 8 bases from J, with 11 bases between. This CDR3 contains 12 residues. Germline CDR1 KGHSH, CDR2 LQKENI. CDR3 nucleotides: TGTGCCAGCTCAACGTCTCTGATTACGCAGTATTTT. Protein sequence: CASSTSLITQYF.

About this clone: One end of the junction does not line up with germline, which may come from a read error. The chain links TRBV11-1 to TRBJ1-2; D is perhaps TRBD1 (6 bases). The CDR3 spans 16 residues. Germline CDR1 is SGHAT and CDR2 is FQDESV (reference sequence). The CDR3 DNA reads TGTTCCAGCAGCTTGGTGGACAGCCCACCGCACTATGGCTACACCTTC. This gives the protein CSSSLVDSPPHYGYTF. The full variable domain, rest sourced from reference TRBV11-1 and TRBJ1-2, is EAEVAQSPRYKITEKSQAVAFWCDPISGHATLYWYRQILGQGPELLVQFQDESVVDDSQLPKDRFSAERLKGVDSTLKIQPAELGDSAMYLCSSSLVDSPPHYGYTFGSGTRLTVV.

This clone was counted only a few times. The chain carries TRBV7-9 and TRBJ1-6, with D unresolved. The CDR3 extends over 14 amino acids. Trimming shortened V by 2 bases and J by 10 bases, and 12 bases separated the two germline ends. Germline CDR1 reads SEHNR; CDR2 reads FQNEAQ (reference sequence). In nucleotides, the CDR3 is TGTGCCAGCAGCTTACGGGGTGCTGGGTCACCCCTCCACTTT. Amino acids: CASSLRGAGSPLHF.

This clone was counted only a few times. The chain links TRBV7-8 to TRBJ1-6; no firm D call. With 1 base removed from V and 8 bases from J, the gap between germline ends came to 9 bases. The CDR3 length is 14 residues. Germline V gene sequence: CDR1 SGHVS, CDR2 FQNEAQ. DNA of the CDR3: TGTGCCAGCAGCTTAGGTTGGACCGATTCACCCCTCCACTTT. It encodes CASSLGWTDSPLHF.

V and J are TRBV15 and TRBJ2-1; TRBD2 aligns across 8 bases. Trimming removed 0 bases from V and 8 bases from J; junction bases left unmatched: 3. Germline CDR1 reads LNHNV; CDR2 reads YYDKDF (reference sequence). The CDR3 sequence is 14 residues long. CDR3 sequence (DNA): TGTGCCACCAGCAGAGACCGAGCGGGAGATGAGCAGTTCTTC. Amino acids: CATSRDRAGDEQFF. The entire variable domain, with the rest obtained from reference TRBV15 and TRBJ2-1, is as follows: DAMVIQNPRYQVTQFGKPVTLSCSQTLNHNVMYWYQQKSSQAPKLLFHYYDKDFNNEADTPDNFQSRRPNTSFCFLDIRSPGLGDTAMYLCATSRDRAGDEQFFGPGTRLTVL.

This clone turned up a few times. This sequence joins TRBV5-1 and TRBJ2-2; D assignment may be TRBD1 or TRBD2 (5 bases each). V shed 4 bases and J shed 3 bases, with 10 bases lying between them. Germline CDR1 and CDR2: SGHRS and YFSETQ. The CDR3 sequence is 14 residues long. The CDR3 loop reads CASSRDHYTGELFF. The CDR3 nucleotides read TGCGCCAGCAGCAGGGACCACTACACCGGGGAGCTGTTTTTT.